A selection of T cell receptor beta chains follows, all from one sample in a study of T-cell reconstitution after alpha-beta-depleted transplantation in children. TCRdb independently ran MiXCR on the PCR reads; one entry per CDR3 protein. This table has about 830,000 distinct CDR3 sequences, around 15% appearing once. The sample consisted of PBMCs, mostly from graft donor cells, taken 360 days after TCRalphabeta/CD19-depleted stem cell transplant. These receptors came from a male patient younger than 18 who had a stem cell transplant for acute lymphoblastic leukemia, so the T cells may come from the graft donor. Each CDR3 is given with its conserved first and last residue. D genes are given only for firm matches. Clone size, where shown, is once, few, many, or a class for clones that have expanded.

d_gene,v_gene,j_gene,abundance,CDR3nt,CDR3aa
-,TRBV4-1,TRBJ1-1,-,TGCGCCAGCAGCCAAGGGCAGCTGCCGAACACTGAAGCTTTCTTT,CASSQGQLPNTEAFF
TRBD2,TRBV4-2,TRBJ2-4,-,TGTGCCAGCAGCCCCATAGCGGGAGGGGCCGTCATTCAGTACTTC,CASSPIAGGAVIQYF
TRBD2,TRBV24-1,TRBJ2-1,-,TGTGCCACCAGTGAAACACTAGCGGGGATATACAATGAGCAGTTCTTC,CATSETLAGIYNEQFF
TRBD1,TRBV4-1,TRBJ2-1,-,TGCGCCAGCAGACCACCCGGGACAGAACTGGACAATGAGCAGTTCTTC,CASRPPGTELDNEQFF
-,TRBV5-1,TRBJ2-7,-,TGCGCCAGCAGCCAGCGATCCCTGACCTACGAGCAGTACTTC,CASSQRSLTYEQYF
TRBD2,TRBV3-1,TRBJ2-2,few,TGTGCCAGCAGCCAGCCTACTAGCGGGTCAACAACCGGGGAGCTGTTTTTT,CASSQPTSGSTTGELFF
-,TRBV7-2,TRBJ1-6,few,TGTGCCAGCAGCTTTTTCTCAGGACTCTATAATTCACCCCTCCACTTT,CASSFFSGLYNSPLHF
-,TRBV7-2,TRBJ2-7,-,TGTGCCAGCAGCCTTACTCGGGCCAGCTACGAGCAGTACTTC,CASSLTRASYEQYF
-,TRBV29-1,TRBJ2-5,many,TGCAGCGCGCTCAAAGAGACCCAGTACTTC,CSALKETQYF
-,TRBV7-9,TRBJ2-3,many,TGTGCCAGCAGCTTGAGCGGCTCTAGCACAGATACGCAGTATTTT,CASSLSGSSTDTQYF
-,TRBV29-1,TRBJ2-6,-,TGCAGCGTTGTGGGGATAGCTGGGGCCAACGTCCTGACTTTC,CSVVGIAGANVLTF
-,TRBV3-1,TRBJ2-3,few,TGTGCCAGCAGCCAAGGTTACCCAACCTTCGGGGATACGCAGTATTTT,CASSQGYPTFGDTQYF
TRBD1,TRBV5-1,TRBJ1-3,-,TGCGCCAGCAGCTTGAAGGGGGCGCCCGGAAACACCATATATTTT,CASSLKGAPGNTIYF
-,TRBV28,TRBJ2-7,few,TGTGCCAGCAGTTTGCCCGTGGGAGCCTCCTACGAGCAGTACTTC,CASSLPVGASYEQYF
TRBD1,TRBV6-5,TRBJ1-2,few,TGTGCCAGCAGTTACTCGACAGGGGGCAGCTATGGCTACACCTTC,CASSYSTGGSYGYTF
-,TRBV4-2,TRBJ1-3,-,TGTGCCAGCAGCACTTCGACGGTACCCTCTGGAAACACCATATATTTT,CASSTSTVPSGNTIYF
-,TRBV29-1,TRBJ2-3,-,TGCAGCGTTGAACTACACGGGGTCGATACGCAGTATTTT,CSVELHGVDTQYF
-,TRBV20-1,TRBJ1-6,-,TGCAGTGCTAGAGATAGGACGGCCGGGTCACCCCTCCACTTT,CSARDRTAGSPLHF
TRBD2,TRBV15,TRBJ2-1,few,TGTGCCACCAGCAGAGATCTAGCGGGAGGGCGCTACAATGAGCAGTTCTTC,CATSRDLAGGRYNEQFF
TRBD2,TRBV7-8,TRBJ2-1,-,TGTGCCAGCAGCCCGGGACTAGCGTCGGAGCATGAGCAGTTCTTC,CASSPGLASEHEQFF
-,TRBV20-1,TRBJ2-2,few,TGCAGTGCCATACGGGCAAGCATCACCGGGGAGCTGTTTTTT,CSAIRASITGELFF
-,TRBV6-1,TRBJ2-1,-,TGTGCCAGCAGTGAGCGGTGGGGGGAGCTTCTCCATGAGCAGTTCTTC,CASSERWGELLHEQFF
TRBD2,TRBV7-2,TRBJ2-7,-,TGTGCCAGCAGCCTCCGACTAGCGGGAGATTGGGGAGAGTACTTC,CASSLRLAGDWGEYF
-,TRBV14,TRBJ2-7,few,TGTGCCAGCAGCCAAGCAGGAGGACACCTAGTCGGGCAGTACTTC,CASSQAGGHLVGQYF
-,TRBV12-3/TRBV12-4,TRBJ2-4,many,TGTGCCAGCAGGGGGAACATTCAGTACTTC,CASRGNIQYF
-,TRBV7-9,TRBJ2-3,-,TGTGCCAGCAGCCGCCGGGTAGGGGCCCCCCGCACAGATACGCAGTATTTT,CASSRRVGAPRTDTQYF
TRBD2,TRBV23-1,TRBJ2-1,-,TGCGCCACTAGGGGGTTAGGGGCTAGCGGGAGAGTGACCCCCAATGAGCAGTTCTTC,CATRGLGASGRVTPNEQFF
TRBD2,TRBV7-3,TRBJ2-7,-,TGTGCCAGCAGCTTAACCGTAGCGGGAGTTGGGGGCTCCTACGAGCAGTACTTC,CASSLTVAGVGGSYEQYF
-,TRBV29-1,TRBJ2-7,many,TGCAGCGTTGTAATCCCCTACGGAAAAGGTTTCTCCTACGAGCAGTACTTC,CSVVIPYGKGFSYEQYF
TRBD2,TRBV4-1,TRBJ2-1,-,TGCGCCAGCAGCCAAGTTCCTAGCGGATTCTACAATGAGCAGTTCTTC,CASSQVPSGFYNEQFF
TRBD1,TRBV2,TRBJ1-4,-,TGTGCCAGCAGTGCCGAGACCCCTGACAGGGGCCGCCTGTTTTTT,CASSAETPDRGRLFF
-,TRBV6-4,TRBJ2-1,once,TGTGCCAGCAGTGTAGAGCCGGTGACCCAGTACAATGAGCAGTTCTTC,CASSVEPVTQYNEQFF
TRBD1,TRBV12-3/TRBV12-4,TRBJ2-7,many,TGTGCCAGCAGTAACTGGGACAGGGGGTACGAGCAGTACTTC,CASSNWDRGYEQYF
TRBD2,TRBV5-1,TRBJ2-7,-,TGCGCCAGCAGCTTGGGGACTAGCGCTACCTACGAGCAGTACTTC,CASSLGTSATYEQYF
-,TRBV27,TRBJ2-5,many,TGTGCCAGCAGTTTGACAGGAGTCCAAGAGACCCAGTACTTC,CASSLTGVQETQYF
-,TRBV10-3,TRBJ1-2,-,TGTGCCAACTCTCGGCATGATGACGATGGCTACACCTTC,CANSRHDDDGYTF
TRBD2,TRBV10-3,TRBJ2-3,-,TGTGCCATCACCGGACTAGTTGCAGATACGCAGTATTTT,CAITGLVADTQYF
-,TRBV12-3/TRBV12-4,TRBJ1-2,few,TGTGCCAGCAGTTTAACGGGGGGGACCGGTGGCTACACCTTC,CASSLTGGTGGYTF
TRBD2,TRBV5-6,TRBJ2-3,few,TGTGCCAGCAGCTTGGCGGGAGGGCCGCGGACAGATACGCAGTATTTT,CASSLAGGPRTDTQYF
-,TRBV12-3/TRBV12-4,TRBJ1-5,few,TGTGCCAGCAGTTTGGAGCGTAGGGGAGAAAGGCAGCCCCAGCATTTT,CASSLERRGERQPQHF
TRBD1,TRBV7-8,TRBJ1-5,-,TGTGCCAGCAGTGGACAGGGAGACAATCAGCCCCAGCATTTT,CASSGQGDNQPQHF
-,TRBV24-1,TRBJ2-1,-,TGTGCCACCTGGGGGCCTCCCGATGAGCAGTTCTTC,CATWGPPDEQFF
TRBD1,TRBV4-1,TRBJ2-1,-,TGCGCCAGCAGCCAAGGCAGGGGGCCTTTCAATGAGCAGTTCTTC,CASSQGRGPFNEQFF
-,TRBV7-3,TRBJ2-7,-,TGTGCCAGCAGCTTAACCTCCAGCGGGCACCTCTACGAGCAGTACTTC,CASSLTSSGHLYEQYF
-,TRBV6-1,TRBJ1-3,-,TGTGCCAGCAGTGAGACAGGCTCTGGAAACACCATATATTTT,CASSETGSGNTIYF
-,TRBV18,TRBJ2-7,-,TGTGCCAGCAGCCCCCCGGGGCCCTACGAGCAGTACTTC,CASSPPGPYEQYF
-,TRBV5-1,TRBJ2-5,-,TGCGCCAGCAGCGCGTCATGGAAAAAGACCCAGTACTTC,CASSASWKKTQYF
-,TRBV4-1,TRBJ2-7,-,TGCGCCAGCAGAACGTGGGAGCAGTACTTC,CASRTWEQYF
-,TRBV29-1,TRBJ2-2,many,TGCAGCGCAACCCCGGGTGCGAACACCGGGGAGCTGTTTTTT,CSATPGANTGELFF
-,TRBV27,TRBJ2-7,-,TGTGCCAGCAGTTTTGATAAGGGGACATCCCACGAGCAGTACTTC,CASSFDKGTSHEQYF
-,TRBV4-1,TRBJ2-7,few,TGCGCCAGCAGCCAACGAACGGGATTTCACTACGAGCAGTACTTC,CASSQRTGFHYEQYF
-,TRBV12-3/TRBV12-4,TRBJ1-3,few,TGTGCCAGCAGGGGACGGAGCTCTGGAAACACCATATATTTT,CASRGRSSGNTIYF
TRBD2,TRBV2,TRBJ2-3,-,TGTGCCAGCAGTATAACCTGGACTAGCGGGAGGGAAACAGATACGCAGTATTTT,CASSITWTSGRETDTQYF
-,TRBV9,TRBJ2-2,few,TGTGCCAGCAGCCCAGGACTCCGCCCCGGGGAGCTGTTTTTT,CASSPGLRPGELFF
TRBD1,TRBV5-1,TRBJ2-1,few,TGCGCCAGCAGCCCCGACAGGGCCTACAATGAGCAGTTCTTC,CASSPDRAYNEQFF